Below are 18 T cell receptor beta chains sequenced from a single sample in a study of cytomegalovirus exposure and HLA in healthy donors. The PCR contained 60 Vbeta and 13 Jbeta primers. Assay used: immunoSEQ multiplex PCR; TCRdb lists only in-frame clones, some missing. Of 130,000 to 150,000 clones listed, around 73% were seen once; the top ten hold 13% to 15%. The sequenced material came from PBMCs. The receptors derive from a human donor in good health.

CDR3 residues: CATSSDWDSYEQYF. CDR3 nucleotides: TGTGCCACCAGCAGCGATTGGGACAGCTACGAGCAGTACTTC. The J gene is TRBJ2-7, the V gene TRBV15, with 7 positions matching TRBD1. There are 14 residues in the CDR3. The ends lost 3 bases at V and 3 bases at J; junction bases unmatched: 5. Germline V CDR1 and CDR2: LNHNV, YYDKDF (reference sequence).

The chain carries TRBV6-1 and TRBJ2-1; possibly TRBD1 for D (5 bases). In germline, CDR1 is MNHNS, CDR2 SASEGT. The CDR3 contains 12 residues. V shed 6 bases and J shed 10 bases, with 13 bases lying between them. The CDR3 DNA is TGTGCCAGCAGACCAGGGAATCCGGAGCAGTTCTTC. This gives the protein CASRPGNPEQFF.

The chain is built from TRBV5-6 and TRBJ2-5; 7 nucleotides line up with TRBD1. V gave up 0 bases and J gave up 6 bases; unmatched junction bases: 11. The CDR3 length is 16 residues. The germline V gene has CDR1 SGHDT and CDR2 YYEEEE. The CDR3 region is CASSLAFGQDGKTQYF. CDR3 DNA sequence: TGTGCCAGCAGCTTGGCCTTCGGACAGGATGGAAAGACCCAGTACTTC.

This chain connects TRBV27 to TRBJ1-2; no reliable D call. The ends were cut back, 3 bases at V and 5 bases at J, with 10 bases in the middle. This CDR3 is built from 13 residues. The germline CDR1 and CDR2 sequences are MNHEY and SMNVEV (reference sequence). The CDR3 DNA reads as TGTGCCAGCAGTTTCGGACGGACTTATGGCTACACCTTC. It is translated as CASSFGRTYGYTF.

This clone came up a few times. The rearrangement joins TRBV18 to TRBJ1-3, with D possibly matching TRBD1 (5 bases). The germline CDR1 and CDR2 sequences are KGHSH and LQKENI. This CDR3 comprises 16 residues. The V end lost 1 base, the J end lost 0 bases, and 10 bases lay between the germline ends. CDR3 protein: CASSPRQTHSGNTIYF. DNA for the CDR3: TGTGCCAGCTCACCACGACAGACCCACTCTGGAAACACCATATATTTT.

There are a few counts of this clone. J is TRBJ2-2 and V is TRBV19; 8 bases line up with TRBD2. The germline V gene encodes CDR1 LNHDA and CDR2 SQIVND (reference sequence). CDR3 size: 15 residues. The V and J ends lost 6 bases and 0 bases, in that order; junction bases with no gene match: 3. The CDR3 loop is CASSRGGSNTGELFF. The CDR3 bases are TGTGCCAGTAGCCGCGGGGGGTCGAACACCGGGGAGCTGTTTTTT.

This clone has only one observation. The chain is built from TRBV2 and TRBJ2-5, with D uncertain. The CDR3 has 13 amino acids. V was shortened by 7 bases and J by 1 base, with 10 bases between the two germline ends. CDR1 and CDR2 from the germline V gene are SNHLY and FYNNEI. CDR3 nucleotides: TGTGCCAGCACCCCCTCTGTCCAAGAGACCCAGTACTTC. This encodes CASTPSVQETQYF.

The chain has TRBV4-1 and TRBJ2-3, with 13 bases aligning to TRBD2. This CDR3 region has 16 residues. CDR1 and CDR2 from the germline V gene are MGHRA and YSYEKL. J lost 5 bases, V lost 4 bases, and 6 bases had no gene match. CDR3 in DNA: TGCGCCAGCAGCCGAACTAGCGGGGGGGCGGAAGATACGCAGTATTTT. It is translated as CASSRTSGGAEDTQYF.

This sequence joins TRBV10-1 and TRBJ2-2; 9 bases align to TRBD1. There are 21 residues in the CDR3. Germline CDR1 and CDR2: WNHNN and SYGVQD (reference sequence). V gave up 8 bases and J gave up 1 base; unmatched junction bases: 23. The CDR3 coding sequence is TGCGCCAGCCATAAGCCTCACAAAGAAAAAGACAGGGGGAGGAACACCGGGGAGCTGTTTTTT. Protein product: CASHKPHKEKDRGRNTGELFF.

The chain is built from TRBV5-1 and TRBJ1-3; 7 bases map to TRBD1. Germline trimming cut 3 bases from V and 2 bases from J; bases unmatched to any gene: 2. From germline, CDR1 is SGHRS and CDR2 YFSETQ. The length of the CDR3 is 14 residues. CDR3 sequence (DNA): TGCGCCAGCAGCTGGGGGACAGCTGGAAACACCATATATTTT. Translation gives CASSWGTAGNTIYF.

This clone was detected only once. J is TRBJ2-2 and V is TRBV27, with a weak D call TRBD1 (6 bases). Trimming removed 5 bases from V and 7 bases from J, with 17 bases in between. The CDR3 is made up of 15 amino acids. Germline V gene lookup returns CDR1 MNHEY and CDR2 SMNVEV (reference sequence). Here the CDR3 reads CASSQTGHGGGELFF. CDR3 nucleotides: TGTGCCAGCAGTCAAACGGGACACGGAGGCGGGGAGCTGTTTTTT.

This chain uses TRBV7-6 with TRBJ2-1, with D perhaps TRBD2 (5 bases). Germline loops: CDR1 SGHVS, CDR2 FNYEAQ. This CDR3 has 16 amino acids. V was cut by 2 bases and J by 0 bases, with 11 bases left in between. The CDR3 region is CASSLLLGSSYNEQFF. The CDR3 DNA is TGTGCCAGCAGCTTACTACTAGGGAGCTCCTACAATGAGCAGTTCTTC.

The CDR3 DNA reads TGTGCCAGCAGTAGTCAAGCGGGAGACGAGCAGTTCTTC. As protein: CASSSQAGDEQFF. The V and J genes are TRBV7-6 and TRBJ2-1; TRBD2 aligns across 8 bases. CDR1 and CDR2 from the germline V gene are SGHVS and FNYEAQ. Trimming at V came to 6 bases and at J to 10 bases, leaving 8 bases not matched to a gene. The CDR3 is 13 residues long.

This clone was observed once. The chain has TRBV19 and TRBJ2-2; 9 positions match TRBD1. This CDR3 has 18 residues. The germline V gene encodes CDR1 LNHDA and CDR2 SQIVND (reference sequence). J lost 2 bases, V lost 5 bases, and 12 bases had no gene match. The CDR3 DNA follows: TGTGCCAGTAGTGACTGGACAGGGGTAAAAAAAAACACCGGGGAGCTGTTTTTT. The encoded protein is CASSDWTGVKKNTGELFF.

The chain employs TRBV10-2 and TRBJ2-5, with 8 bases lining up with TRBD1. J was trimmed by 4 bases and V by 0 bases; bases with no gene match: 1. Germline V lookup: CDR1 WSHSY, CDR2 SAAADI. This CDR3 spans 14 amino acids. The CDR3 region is CASSESTGVETQYF. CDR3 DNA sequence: TGCGCCAGCAGTGAGTCGACAGGGGTAGAGACCCAGTACTTC.

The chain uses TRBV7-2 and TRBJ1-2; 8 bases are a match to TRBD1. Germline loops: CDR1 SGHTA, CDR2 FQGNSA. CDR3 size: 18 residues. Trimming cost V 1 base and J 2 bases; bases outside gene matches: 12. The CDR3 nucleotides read TGTGCCAGCAGCTTAGGTGTCGGGACAGGAATCTCAAACTATGGCTACACCTTC. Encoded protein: CASSLGVGTGISNYGYTF.

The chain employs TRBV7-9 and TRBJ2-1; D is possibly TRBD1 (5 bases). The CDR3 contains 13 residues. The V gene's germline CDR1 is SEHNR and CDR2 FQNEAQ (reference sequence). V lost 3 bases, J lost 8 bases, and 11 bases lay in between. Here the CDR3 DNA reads TGTGCCAGCAGCTTGACAGCTGAGGATGAGCAGTTCTTC. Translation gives CASSLTAEDEQFF.

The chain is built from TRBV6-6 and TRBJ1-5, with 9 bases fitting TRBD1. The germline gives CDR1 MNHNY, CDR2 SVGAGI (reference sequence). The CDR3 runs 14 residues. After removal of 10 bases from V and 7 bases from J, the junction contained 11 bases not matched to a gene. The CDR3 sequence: CATISGTGWQPQHF. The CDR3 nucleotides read TGTGCCACGATTTCCGGGACAGGGTGGCAGCCCCAGCATTTT.